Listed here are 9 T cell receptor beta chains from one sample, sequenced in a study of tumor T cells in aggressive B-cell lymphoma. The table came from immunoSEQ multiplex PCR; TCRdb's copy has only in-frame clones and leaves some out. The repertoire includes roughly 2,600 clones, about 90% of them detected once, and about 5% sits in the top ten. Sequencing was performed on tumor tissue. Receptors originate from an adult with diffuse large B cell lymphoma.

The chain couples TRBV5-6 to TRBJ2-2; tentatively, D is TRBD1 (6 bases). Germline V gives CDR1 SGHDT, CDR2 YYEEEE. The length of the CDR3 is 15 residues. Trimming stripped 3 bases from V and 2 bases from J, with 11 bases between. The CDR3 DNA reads TGTGCCAGCAGCTCCAGGGGTTTTAACACCGGGGAGCTGTTTTTT. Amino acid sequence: CASSSRGFNTGELFF.

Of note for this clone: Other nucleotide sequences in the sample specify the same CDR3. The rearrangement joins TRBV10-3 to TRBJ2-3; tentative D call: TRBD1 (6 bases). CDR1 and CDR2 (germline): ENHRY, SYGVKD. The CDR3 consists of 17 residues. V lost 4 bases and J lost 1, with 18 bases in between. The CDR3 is CAISGSTGTGRTDTQYF. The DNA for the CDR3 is TGTGCCATCAGTGGAAGTACAGGGACGGGGCGCACAGATACGCAGTATTTT.

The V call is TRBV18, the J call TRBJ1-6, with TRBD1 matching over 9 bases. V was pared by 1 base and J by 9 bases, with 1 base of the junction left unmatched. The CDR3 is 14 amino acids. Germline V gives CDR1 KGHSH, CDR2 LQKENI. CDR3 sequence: CASSPRTGASPLHF. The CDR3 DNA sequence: TGTGCCAGCTCACCACGGACAGGGGCTTCACCCCTCCACTTT.

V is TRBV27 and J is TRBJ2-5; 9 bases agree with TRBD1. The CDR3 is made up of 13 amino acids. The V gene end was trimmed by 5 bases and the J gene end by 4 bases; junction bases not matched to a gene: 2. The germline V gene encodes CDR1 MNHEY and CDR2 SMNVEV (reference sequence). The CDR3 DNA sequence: TGTGCCAGCAGTGCACAGGGGGCAGAGACCCAGTACTTC. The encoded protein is CASSAQGAETQYF.

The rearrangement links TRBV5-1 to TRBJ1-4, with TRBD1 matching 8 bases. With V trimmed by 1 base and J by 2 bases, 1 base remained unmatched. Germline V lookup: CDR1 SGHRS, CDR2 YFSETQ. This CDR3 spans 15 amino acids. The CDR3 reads CASSLRTGTNEKLFF. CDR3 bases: TGCGCCAGCAGCTTGAGGACAGGGACTAATGAAAAACTGTTTTTT. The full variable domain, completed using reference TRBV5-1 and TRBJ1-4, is KAGVTQTPRYLIKTRGQQVTLSCSPISGHRSVSWYQQTPGQGLQFLFEYFSETQRNKGNFPGRFSGRQFSNSRSEMNVSTLELGDSALYLCASSLRTGTNEKLFFGSGTQLSVL.

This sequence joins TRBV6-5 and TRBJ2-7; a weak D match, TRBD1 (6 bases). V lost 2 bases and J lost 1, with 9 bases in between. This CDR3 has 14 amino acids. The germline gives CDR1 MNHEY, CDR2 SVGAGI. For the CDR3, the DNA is TGTGCCAGCAGTTACGGGGACAAATCCTACGAGCAGTACTTC. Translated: CASSYGDKSYEQYF.

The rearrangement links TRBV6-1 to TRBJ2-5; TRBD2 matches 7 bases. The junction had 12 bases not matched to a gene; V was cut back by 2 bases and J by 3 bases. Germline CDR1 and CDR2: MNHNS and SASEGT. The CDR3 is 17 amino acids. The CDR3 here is CASSERFGTIQKETQYF. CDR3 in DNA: TGTGCCAGCAGTGAAAGATTTGGGACTATACAAAAAGAGACCCAGTACTTC.

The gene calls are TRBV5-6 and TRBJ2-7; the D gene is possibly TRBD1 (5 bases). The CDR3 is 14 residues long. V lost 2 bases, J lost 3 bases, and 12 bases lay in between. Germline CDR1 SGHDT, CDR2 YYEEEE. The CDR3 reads CASSFGQGGYEQYF. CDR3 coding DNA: TGTGCCAGCAGCTTCGGCCAGGGTGGCTACGAGCAGTACTTC.

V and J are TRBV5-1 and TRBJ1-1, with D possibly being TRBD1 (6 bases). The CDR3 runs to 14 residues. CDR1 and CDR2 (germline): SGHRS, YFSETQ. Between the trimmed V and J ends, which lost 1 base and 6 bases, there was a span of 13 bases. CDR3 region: CASSLTGQQAEAFF. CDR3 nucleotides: TGCGCCAGCAGCTTGACTGGACAGCAAGCTGAAGCTTTCTTT.